One sample yielded the 23 T cell receptor beta chains listed below, sequenced in a study of patients and donors after allogeneic stem cell transplantation (dated by TCRdb to the early 2020s). Library method: RT-PCR. Sequencing instrument: NextSeq 550. The raw public data were reprocessed by TCRdb itself: fastp quality trimming at Q25, MiXCR clonotype calling, in-frame beta chains only. Duplicate CDR3 protein sequences are folded into a single record with the most common DNA and genes. The sample table shows about 960,000 distinct CDR3 sequences, and more than 15% are seen once. The top ten clones comprise around 6% of the sample. Sequenced material: blood, either unsorted or a sorted T cell fraction (not recorded which). All receptors come from a human donor who was either an allogeneic HSCT recipient or a stem cell or donor lymphocyte infusion donor (not recorded which). It is not recorded whose cells these are; they may come from a transplant donor.

The chain joins TRBV2 to TRBJ2-2, with D unclear. V shed 6 bases and J shed 9 bases, with 14 bases lying between them. Germline CDR1 and CDR2: SNHLY and FYNNEI. The CDR3 sequence is 13 residues long. The CDR3 nucleotides read TGTGCCAGCAGGGACCTATTACCCAGGGAGCTGTTTTTT. This sequence encodes CASRDLLPRELFF.

This clonotype was observed a handful of times. This chain connects TRBV12-3 or TRBV12-4 to TRBJ2-7; D is possibly TRBD1 or TRBD2 (5 bases each). The CDR3 is 13 amino acids. The ends were cut back, 6 bases at V and 3 bases at J, with 12 bases in the middle. CDR3 sequence (DNA): TGTGCCAGCAGACCGGGACGGAGCTACGAGCAGTACTTC. Translating it yields CASRPGRSYEQYF.

The gene calls are TRBV11-2 and TRBJ1-6; 7 bases match TRBD1. V lost 4 bases to trimming and J lost 7 bases; unmatched junction nucleotides: 10. Looked up from germline, CDR1 is SGHAT and CDR2 is FQNNGV. The CDR3 totals 16 residues. The CDR3 sequence is CASSSHGDRVNSPLHF. CDR3 nucleotide sequence: TGTGCCAGCAGCTCTCATGGTGACAGGGTAAATTCACCCCTCCACTTT.

The rearrangement uses TRBV12-3 or TRBV12-4 and TRBJ2-7; D is possibly TRBD1 (6 bases). The CDR3 runs 14 residues. The V and J ends lost 2 bases and 5 bases respectively, with 13 bases between them. DNA for the CDR3: TGTGCCAGCAGTTTACAGGGGAGTAGGAACGAGCAGTACTTC. Its translation: CASSLQGSRNEQYF.

This clonotype was detected ten times or more. The chain links TRBV12-3 or TRBV12-4 to TRBJ1-2, with unresolved D. The CDR3 is made up of 14 amino acids. Trimming removed 4 bases from V and 3 bases from J, with 12 bases in between. The DNA for the CDR3 is TGTGCCAGCAGTTCCTCCCTAAGCTACTATGGCTACACCTTC. Translation gives CASSSSLSYYGYTF.

This clonotype appeared a single time. V is TRBV7-9 and J is TRBJ2-1; 7 bases align to TRBD2. Per germline, CDR1 SEHNR and CDR2 FQNEAQ (reference sequence). CDR3 size: 13 residues. Trimming took 5 bases from V and 9 from J; bases not matched to a gene: 7. The CDR3 region has the DNA TGTGCCAGCAGCACCGGGACTACAGGTGAGCAGTTCTTC. Translation: CASSTGTTGEQFF.

This clonotype was observed a handful of times. The chain joins TRBV3-1 to TRBJ2-1; D call uncertain. The CDR3 has 13 residues. Germline loops: CDR1 LGHDT, CDR2 YNNKEL (reference sequence). Trimming took off 1 base at V and 8 bases at J, with 9 bases between the two ends. CDR3 coding DNA: TGTGCCAGCAGCCAAGGAGGTAGGGATGAGCAGTTCTTC. This codes for CASSQGGRDEQFF.

This clonotype has just a few counts. The rearrangement links TRBV13 to TRBJ2-7, with 9 bases lining up with TRBD2. The J segment lost 5 bases and the V segment lost 4 bases, leaving 18 bases of the junction unmatched. Germline assignment: CDR1 PRHDT and CDR2 FYEKMQ (reference sequence). This CDR3 region has 18 residues. The CDR3 reads CASSSALGVAGVDDEQYF. CDR3 nucleotide sequence: TGTGCCAGCAGCTCAGCTTTGGGGGTAGCGGGAGTAGACGACGAGCAGTACTTC.

This clonotype was picked up a small number of times. This chain joins TRBV27 and TRBJ2-1; D gene unclear. Germline CDR1 reads MNHEY; CDR2 reads SMNVEV (reference sequence). The CDR3 is 16 residues long. The ends were cut back, 6 bases at V and 0 bases at J, with 15 bases in the middle. The DNA of the CDR3 is TGTGCCAGCAGGTCCTCTCGGCTACACTCCTACAATGAGCAGTTCTTC. Translating it yields CASRSSRLHSYNEQFF.

This clonotype showed up just a few times. This sequence joins TRBV27 and TRBJ2-6; TRBD1 matches 7 bases. The germline CDR1 and CDR2 sequences are MNHEY and SMNVEV (reference sequence). The CDR3 length is 13 residues. Trimming took 9 bases from V and 1 from J; bases not matched to a gene: 0. The CDR3 DNA reads TGTGCCAGACAGGGGTCTGGGGCCAACGTCCTGACTTTC. Encoded protein: CARQGSGANVLTF.

The sample holds many counts of this clonotype. The rearrangement joins TRBV6-5 to TRBJ1-1; D not resolved. V was trimmed by 2 bases and J by 6 bases, leaving 4 bases between them. The CDR3 sequence is 11 residues long. Germline assignment: CDR1 MNHEY and CDR2 SVGAGI. Written as DNA, the CDR3 is TGTGCCAGCAGTTACGGGGCTGAAGCTTTCTTT. Translation: CASSYGAEAFF.

The V gene is TRBV5-1, the J gene TRBJ2-7, with 9 bases lining up with TRBD1. The CDR3 runs 14 residues. The J segment lost 3 bases and the V segment lost 2 bases, leaving 3 bases of the junction unmatched. The V gene's germline CDR1 is SGHRS and CDR2 YFSETQ. CDR3 DNA: TGCGCCAGCAGCTTTTGGACAGGGGTCTACGAGCAGTACTTC. As protein: CASSFWTGVYEQYF.

The V call is TRBV4-2, the J call TRBJ2-3; D is ambiguous. Trimming removed 3 bases from V and 8 bases from J, with 9 bases in between. CDR3 length: 12 residues. Per the germline V gene, CDR1 is LGHNA and CDR2 is YNFKEQ. CDR3 DNA: TGTGCCAGCAGCCAGGATCCCGGTACGCAGTATTTT. This codes for CASSQDPGTQYF.

The CDR3 loop is CASSEILRRGYGYTF. CDR3 nucleotides: TGTGCCAGCAGTGAGATATTACGGCGGGGGTATGGCTACACCTTC. The chain is built from TRBV2 and TRBJ1-2, with D possibly matching TRBD1 (5 bases). Trimming shortened V by 3 bases and J by 5 bases, and 16 bases separated the two germline ends. The CDR3 totals 15 residues. Germline assignment: CDR1 SNHLY and CDR2 FYNNEI.

The chain uses TRBV12-3 or TRBV12-4 and TRBJ2-7, with 10 bases matching TRBD1. The CDR3 has 14 amino acids. V dropped 3 bases and J dropped 6; count of bases not matched to a gene: 5. CDR3 sequence (DNA): TGTGCCAGCAGTTTTTTGGGACAGGGGAGCGAGCAGTACTTC. It encodes CASSFLGQGSEQYF.

This clonotype was counted between two and nine times. The chain recombines TRBV6-2 or TRBV6-3 with TRBJ2-7; the match to TRBD1 covers 7 bases. This CDR3 is 16 amino acids long. CDR1 is MNHEY and CDR2 is SVGEGT in the germline V gene. V trimming: 7 bases; J trimming: 7 bases; junction bases outside the gene matches: 19. CDR3 bases: TGTGCCAGCACACCATTGACAGGGCGCTACTTCGCTGAGCAGTACTTC. This codes for CASTPLTGRYFAEQYF.

This clonotype has a handful of counts. V gene TRBV7-3 combines with J gene TRBJ2-1; D perhaps matches TRBD2 (6 bases). V lost 4 bases and J lost 0, with 16 bases in between. The CDR3 is 17 residues long. Germline CDR1 is SGHTA and CDR2 is FQGTGA. The CDR3 loop is CASSSYLASSSYNEQFF. CDR3 nucleotide sequence: TGTGCCAGCAGCTCCTATCTAGCGTCTAGCTCCTACAATGAGCAGTTCTTC.

The chain combines TRBV12-3 or TRBV12-4 with TRBJ1-3, with D possibly TRBD1 on 5 matching bases. V lost 2 bases and J lost 2, with 10 bases in between. The length of the CDR3 is 15 residues. The CDR3 sequence is CASSLTGGAGNTIYF. For the CDR3, the DNA is TGTGCCAGCAGTTTAACGGGAGGGGCTGGAAACACCATATATTTT.

In the case of this clonotype: A much larger clone lies a single base off, so this may be a read error. CDR3 region: CASSRNTVTGELFF. The CDR3 bases are TGTGCCAGCAGCCGTAACACGGTCACCGGGGAGCTGTTTTTT. V is TRBV7-6 and J is TRBJ2-2; no clear D gene. The CDR3 sequence is 14 residues long. Germline V gene sequence: CDR1 SGHVS, CDR2 FNYEAQ. Trimming pared 5 bases from V and 4 bases from J, leaving 11 bases between.

This clonotype was counted ten times or more. The rearrangement joins TRBV12-3 or TRBV12-4 to TRBJ1-1; D might be TRBD1 (5 bases). The CDR3 extends over 16 amino acids. Trimming took 6 bases from V and 0 from J, leaving 17 bases between them. As DNA, the CDR3 is TGTGCCAGCAGGAAGGGAGGGGCCCTAATGAACACTGAAGCTTTCTTT. Translation gives CASRKGGALMNTEAFF.

This clonotype was found once. The J gene is TRBJ2-2, the V gene TRBV20-1; TRBD2 matches at 13 bases. The CDR3 is made up of 16 amino acids. J gave up 6 bases and V 6 bases, and 10 bases lay outside the gene matches. Germline-derived CDR1 and CDR2 are DFQATT and SNEGSKA (reference sequence). The CDR3 region is CSAPYGLAGESGELFF. The DNA of the CDR3 is TGCAGTGCCCCCTATGGACTAGCGGGGGAATCCGGGGAGCTGTTTTTT.

This chain connects TRBV7-8 to TRBJ1-2; no clear D gene. Trimming shortened V by 1 base and J by 13 bases, and 13 bases separated the two germline ends. The CDR3 totals 12 residues. The V gene's germline CDR1 is SGHVS and CDR2 FQNEAQ. The CDR3 reads CASSLDTESGTF. CDR3 DNA sequence: TGTGCCAGCAGCTTAGACACAGAGAGTGGCACCTTC.

This clonotype was found a few times. V gene TRBV4-3 combines with J gene TRBJ1-2; D is unresolved. Germline assignment: CDR1 LGHNA and CDR2 YSLEER. V shed 0 bases and J shed 2 bases, with 10 bases lying between them. This CDR3 is 15 amino acids long. Here the CDR3 reads CASSQDSSFNYGYTF. The CDR3 DNA reads as TGCGCCAGCAGCCAAGATTCCTCTTTCAACTATGGCTACACCTTC.